Listed below are T cell receptor beta chains from one sample, sequenced in a study of OX40 agonist ivuxolimab in advanced cancers. The method was immunoSEQ multiplex PCR; TCRdb's version includes in-frame clones alone and lacks a portion of them. The sample holds about 120,000 clones, 85% to 90% seen once. Sequenced material: CD4+ or CD8+ T cells sorted from blood, taken in a trial of the OX40 agonist ivuxolimab. The source is an adult with an advanced solid tumor such as melanoma, head and neck, liver or kidney cancer. Both conserved end residues are part of each CDR3. D genes are given only for firm matches. Clone size is shown for a subset of rows, as once, few, many or a class of expanded clone.

V: TRBV19
D: -
size: -
J: TRBJ1-3
DNA: TGTGCCAGTAGTAAGGGTGGTCCGAGCTCTGGAAACACCATATATTTT
CDR3: CASSKGGPSSGNTIYF

V: TRBV27
D: -
size: -
J: TRBJ2-3
DNA: TGTGCCAGCAGTTTACGCTACACAGATACGCAGTATTTT
CDR3: CASSLRYTDTQYF

V: TRBV6-5
D: -
size: -
J: TRBJ2-7
DNA: TGTGCCAGCAGTTATCAAACAGGGTCCTACGAGCAGTACTTC
CDR3: CASSYQTGSYEQYF

V: TRBV5-4
D: -
size: -
J: TRBJ2-1
DNA: TGTGCCAGCAGCTTGGGGCAGAGGGCGGGGATCAATGAGCAGTTCTTC
CDR3: CASSLGQRAGINEQFF

V: TRBV7-2
D: -
size: -
J: TRBJ1-4
DNA: TGTGCCAGCAGCCCACGCGGGGCCAGTCCCTCAACTAATGAAAAACTGTTTTTT
CDR3: CASSPRGASPSTNEKLFF

V: TRBV7-3
D: -
size: -
J: TRBJ2-2
DNA: TGTGCCAGCAGAAACGGGGAGCTGTTTTTT
CDR3: CASRNGELFF

V: TRBV7-9
D: -
size: -
J: TRBJ1-1
DNA: TGTGCCAGCAGCTTAACGGGACCGGGGGATACTGAAGCTTTCTTT
CDR3: CASSLTGPGDTEAFF

V: TRBV11-2
D: TRBD1
size: -
J: TRBJ1-3
DNA: TGTGCCAGCAGCTTAGCCTATGGACAGGGCAGCTCTGGAAACACCATATATTTT
CDR3: CASSLAYGQGSSGNTIYF

V: TRBV7-2
D: -
size: -
J: TRBJ1-2
DNA: TGTGCCAGCAGCCCCCCGGGGCGATGGGGCTATGGCTACACCTTC
CDR3: CASSPPGRWGYGYTF

V: TRBV28
D: TRBD1
size: -
J: TRBJ2-7
DNA: TGTGCCAGCAGTTCACCGGGACAGAATACCTACGAGCAGTACTTC
CDR3: CASSSPGQNTYEQYF

V: TRBV19
D: -
size: -
J: TRBJ1-4
DNA: TGTGCCAGTAGTATCTCCGGGGGTAATGAAAAACTGTTTTTT
CDR3: CASSISGGNEKLFF

V: TRBV2
D: TRBD1
size: -
J: TRBJ2-7
DNA: TGTGCCAGCAGGTTGGGACAGGGGGACGAGCAGTACTTC
CDR3: CASRLGQGDEQYF

V: TRBV2
D: -
size: -
J: TRBJ2-7
DNA: TGTGCCAGCAGACAGAGCAGCTCCACGTCCCCCTACGAGCAGTACTTC
CDR3: CASRQSSSTSPYEQYF

V: TRBV9
D: -
size: -
J: TRBJ1-4
DNA: TGTGCCAGCAGCCCCCTAGGGGGAACTAATGAAAAACTGTTTTTT
CDR3: CASSPLGGTNEKLFF

V: TRBV7-8
D: -
size: -
J: TRBJ1-5
DNA: TGTGCCAGCAGCTTAGACAAGTCAAGCAATCAGCCCCAGCATTTT
CDR3: CASSLDKSSNQPQHF

V: TRBV19
D: -
size: -
J: TRBJ1-2
DNA: TGTGCCAGTAGTAAGGTCGGGGGCGCAGGGACCTATGGCTACACCTTC
CDR3: CASSKVGGAGTYGYTF

V: TRBV7-2
D: TRBD1
size: -
J: TRBJ2-5
DNA: TGTGCCAGCAGACCGGGACAGGTGGAGACCCAGTACTTC
CDR3: CASRPGQVETQYF

V: TRBV5-4
D: -
size: -
J: TRBJ2-7
DNA: TGTGCCAGCAGCTCCGCTCGGGGCATAACCTACGAGCAGTACTTC
CDR3: CASSSARGITYEQYF

V: TRBV28
D: -
size: -
J: TRBJ2-5
DNA: TGTGCCAGCAGTTCCACGAAAGGAGGAAAAGAGACCCAGTACTTC
CDR3: CASSSTKGGKETQYF

V: TRBV30
D: TRBD1
size: -
J: TRBJ1-3
DNA: TGTGCCTGGAGTGTTATCCGGGACAGGGTTTACGGAAACACCATATATTTT
CDR3: CAWSVIRDRVYGNTIYF

V: TRBV19
D: -
size: -
J: TRBJ2-7
DNA: TGTGCCAGTAGTATTCGGGCGGATAACTACGAGCAGTACTTC
CDR3: CASSIRADNYEQYF

V: TRBV19
D: -
size: -
J: TRBJ2-4
DNA: TGTGCCAGTAGTATAGCTGTAGCCAAAAACATTCAGTACTTC
CDR3: CASSIAVAKNIQYF

V: TRBV6-1
D: -
size: -
J: TRBJ1-6
DNA: TGTGCCAGCAGTGGCGGCAGGGCTCTGGTGTCCTATAATTCACCCCTCCACTTT
CDR3: CASSGGRALVSYNSPLHF

V: TRBV9
D: -
size: -
J: TRBJ1-1
DNA: TGTGCCAGCAGCGACCCCTCAGGGCTTGTCGGCACTGAAGCTTTCTTT
CDR3: CASSDPSGLVGTEAFF

V: TRBV7-9
D: TRBD1
size: -
J: TRBJ1-4
DNA: TGTGCCAGCAGCCCCACAGGGGAAAATGAAAAACTGTTTTTT
CDR3: CASSPTGENEKLFF

V: TRBV10-3
D: -
size: once
J: TRBJ1-6
DNA: TGTGCCATCAGTGAGTCGACCTATAATTCACCCCTCCACTTT
CDR3: CAISESTYNSPLHF

V: TRBV29-1
D: -
size: -
J: TRBJ2-7
DNA: TGCAGCGTAGTTACAGGGTTTGAGCAGTACTTC
CDR3: CSVVTGFEQYF

V: TRBV12-5
D: -
size: few
J: TRBJ1-2
DNA: TGTGCTAGTGGTTTGGACCCCGGACGTTATGGCTACACCTTC
CDR3: CASGLDPGRYGYTF

V: TRBV13
D: -
size: -
J: TRBJ2-7
DNA: TGTGCCAGCAGCTTAGGCCGGGTCTCCTACGAGCAGTACTTC
CDR3: CASSLGRVSYEQYF

V: TRBV18
D: -
size: -
J: TRBJ1-1
DNA: TGTGCCAGCTCACCACAGGGATCTCTGGAGGCTTTCTTT
CDR3: CASSPQGSLEAFF

V: TRBV27
D: -
size: once
J: TRBJ1-2
DNA: TGTGCCAGCAGTTTAACAGGGAGCTTTAACTATGGCTACACCTTC
CDR3: CASSLTGSFNYGYTF

V: TRBV5-4
D: TRBD1
size: -
J: TRBJ1-6
DNA: TGTGCCAGCAGCTTAGGACAGGGTTACAGTTCACCCCTCCACTTT
CDR3: CASSLGQGYSSPLHF

V: TRBV18
D: -
size: -
J: TRBJ2-7
DNA: TGTGCCAGCTCACCACCCGCCCCGGACGGCTCCTACGAGCAGTACTTC
CDR3: CASSPPAPDGSYEQYF

V: TRBV7-3
D: TRBD2
size: few
J: TRBJ2-3
DNA: TGTGCCAGCAGCCGGACTAGCGGGGGGGCCCTGGATACGCAGTATTTT
CDR3: CASSRTSGGALDTQYF

V: TRBV7-6
D: -
size: -
J: TRBJ2-3
DNA: TGTGCCAGCAGCTTGCGTGGTAGAGCCGGGACAGATACGCAGTATTTT
CDR3: CASSLRGRAGTDTQYF

V: TRBV7-9
D: -
size: -
J: TRBJ2-5
DNA: TGTGCCAGCAGCAAAGGGCAGGGCGGCGAGACCCAGTACTTC
CDR3: CASSKGQGGETQYF

V: TRBV5-8
D: TRBD1
size: -
J: TRBJ2-3
DNA: TGTGCCAGCAGCCCGCTGAGCCAGGGGGCTAGAGATACGCAGTATTTT
CDR3: CASSPLSQGARDTQYF

V: TRBV30
D: -
size: -
J: TRBJ2-5
DNA: TGTGCCTGGAGTGTACAACGGGAGACCCAGTACTTC
CDR3: CAWSVQRETQYF

V: TRBV6-1
D: -
size: -
J: TRBJ1-1
DNA: TGTGCCAGCAGTGAGGAAGGCTTCATGGCTTTCTTT
CDR3: CASSEEGFMAFF

V: TRBV28
D: -
size: few
J: TRBJ1-5
DNA: TGTGCCAGCAGTTTTTACCCTGACAGTAGCAATCAGCCCCAGCATTTT
CDR3: CASSFYPDSSNQPQHF

V: TRBV6-6
D: TRBD1
size: -
J: TRBJ1-1
DNA: TGTGCCAGCAGTTACTCGATTGACAGGGGAGCTTTCTTT
CDR3: CASSYSIDRGAFF

V: TRBV19
D: -
size: -
J: TRBJ1-4
DNA: TGTGCCAGTAGTATCAGGACGGAAGAAAAACTGTTTTTT
CDR3: CASSIRTEEKLFF

V: TRBV28
D: -
size: -
J: TRBJ1-3
DNA: TGTGCCAGCAGTTTATCGTTCGGGGCAGCCTCTGGAAACACCATATATTTT
CDR3: CASSLSFGAASGNTIYF

V: TRBV27
D: -
size: -
J: TRBJ2-7
DNA: TGTGCCAGCAGTTTGGGGACGACACCCTACGAGCAGTACTTC
CDR3: CASSLGTTPYEQYF

V: TRBV4-3
D: -
size: -
J: TRBJ2-6
DNA: TGCGCCAGCAGCCAAGAGGCAGGTGGAGGGGCCAACGTCCTGACTTTC
CDR3: CASSQEAGGGANVLTF

V: TRBV5-1
D: TRBD1
size: -
J: TRBJ1-6
DNA: TGCGCCAGCAGCACTACAGGGGATAATTCACCCCTCCACTTT
CDR3: CASSTTGDNSPLHF

V: TRBV18
D: -
size: few
J: TRBJ1-5
DNA: TGTGCCAGCTCACGGGAGGAAACCAATCAGCCCCAGCATTTT
CDR3: CASSREETNQPQHF

V: TRBV30
D: TRBD1
size: -
J: TRBJ1-3
DNA: TGTGCCTGGACAGGGGGCCGTATGGACACCATATATTTT
CDR3: CAWTGGRMDTIYF

V: TRBV5-6
D: -
size: -
J: TRBJ1-2
DNA: TGTGCCAGCAGCTTGGGATTCGGTGACACCTTC
CDR3: CASSLGFGDTF

V: TRBV30
D: -
size: -
J: TRBJ1-5
DNA: TGTGCCTGGAGTGCAACAGGAGCCCAGCCCCAGCATTTT
CDR3: CAWSATGAQPQHF

V: TRBV5-8
D: TRBD1
size: once
J: TRBJ2-3
DNA: TGTGCCAGCAGCTCTACAGGGGTTGCAGATACGCAGTATTTT
CDR3: CASSSTGVADTQYF

V: TRBV7-2
D: TRBD1
size: -
J: TRBJ1-1
DNA: TGTGCCAGCAGCTATCGACAGGGGGCGGGGGCTTTCTTT
CDR3: CASSYRQGAGAFF

V: TRBV28
D: -
size: -
J: TRBJ2-7
DNA: TGTGCCAGCAGCCCCGGGCCGCGGGTTCAGTACTTC
CDR3: CASSPGPRVQYF

V: TRBV21-1
D: -
size: -
J: TRBJ1-3
DNA: TGTGCCAGCACCGGGACCAGAAACACCATATATTTT
CDR3: CASTGTRNTIYF

V: TRBV10-3
D: TRBD2
size: -
J: TRBJ2-1
DNA: TGTGCCATCAGGGGTAGCGGGGGGGAAAACAATGAGCAGTTCTTC
CDR3: CAIRGSGGENNEQFF